What follows describes a single T cell receptor beta chain. Profiling relied on immunoSEQ multiplex PCR, and the TCRdb table lists in-frame clones only, not all of them. The table records about 150,000 clones, roughly 81% of them present only once. These data originate in a study of blood T cell repertoires in COVID-19. Study as a whole: Sites in the United States, Italy and Spain provided acute and convalescent COVID-19 samples.

This TCR was recovered from a human donor with acute or convalescent COVID-19. The donor label of this sample is uncertain. The specimen sequenced was peripheral blood.

The DNA of the CDR3 is TGTGCCTGGAGTCCTACAGGGGCCGGAGCTAACTATGGCTACACCTTC. Protein sequence: CAWSPTGAGANYGYTF. V gene TRBV30 combines with J gene TRBJ1-2; TRBD1 matches 7 bases. V dropped 2 bases and J dropped 0; count of bases not matched to a gene: 9. Germline V gene lookup returns CDR1 GTSNPN and CDR2 SVGIG (reference sequence). The CDR3 has 16 amino acids.